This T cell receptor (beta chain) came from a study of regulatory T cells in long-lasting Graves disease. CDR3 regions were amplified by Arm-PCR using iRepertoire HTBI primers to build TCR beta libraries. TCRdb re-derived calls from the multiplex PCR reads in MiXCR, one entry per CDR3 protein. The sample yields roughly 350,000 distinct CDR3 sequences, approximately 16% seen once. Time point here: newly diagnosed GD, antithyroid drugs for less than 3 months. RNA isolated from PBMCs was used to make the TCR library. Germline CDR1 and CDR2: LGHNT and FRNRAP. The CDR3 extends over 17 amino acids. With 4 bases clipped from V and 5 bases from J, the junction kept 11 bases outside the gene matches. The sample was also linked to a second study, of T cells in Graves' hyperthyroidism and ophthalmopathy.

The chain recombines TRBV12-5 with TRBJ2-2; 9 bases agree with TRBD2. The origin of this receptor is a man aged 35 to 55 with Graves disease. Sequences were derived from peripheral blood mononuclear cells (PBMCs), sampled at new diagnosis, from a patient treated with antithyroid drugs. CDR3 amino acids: CASGSWGSGGFTGELFF. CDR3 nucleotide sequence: TGTGCTAGTGGTTCCTGGGGTAGCGGGGGTTTTACCGGGGAGCTGTTTTTT.